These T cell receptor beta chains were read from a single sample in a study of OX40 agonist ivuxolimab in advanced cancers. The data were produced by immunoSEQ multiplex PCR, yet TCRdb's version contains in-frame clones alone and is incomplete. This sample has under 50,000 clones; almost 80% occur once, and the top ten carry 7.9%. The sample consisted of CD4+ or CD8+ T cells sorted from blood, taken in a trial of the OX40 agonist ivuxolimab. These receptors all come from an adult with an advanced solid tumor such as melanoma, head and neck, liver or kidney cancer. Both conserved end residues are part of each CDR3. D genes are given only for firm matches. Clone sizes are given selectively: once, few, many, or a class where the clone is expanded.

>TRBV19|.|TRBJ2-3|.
TGTGCCAGTAGTGCAGGGTATTCCACCTTCGCAGATACGCAGTATTTT
CASSAGYSTFADTQYF
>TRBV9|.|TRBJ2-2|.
TGTGCCAGCAGCCGAGGGGACGTTGGCACCGGGGAGCTGTTTTTT
CASSRGDVGTGELFF
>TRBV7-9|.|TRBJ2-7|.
TGTGCCAGCAGCTCAGGCCCCTACGAGCAGTACTTC
CASSSGPYEQYF
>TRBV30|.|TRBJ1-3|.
TGTGCCTGGAGTGTGAATTTTAGAAACACCATATATTTT
CAWSVNFRNTIYF
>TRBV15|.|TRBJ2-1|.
TGTGCCACCAGCAGAGATGGGTCTTACGACTACAATGAGCAGTTCTTC
CATSRDGSYDYNEQFF
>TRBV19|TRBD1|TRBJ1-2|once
TGTGCCACAGACGGGACAGGGGGCCCTGGCTACACCTTC
CATDGTGGPGYTF
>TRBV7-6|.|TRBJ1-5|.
TGTGCCAGCAGCCGGGGGGTGGGTCAGCCCCAGCATTTT
CASSRGVGQPQHF
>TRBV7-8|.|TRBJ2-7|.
TGTGCCAGCAGCTTAGCGACGGAGAGCTCCTACGAGCAGTACTTC
CASSLATESSYEQYF
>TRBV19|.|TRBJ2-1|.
TGTGCCAGTAAAGTCCTAGCGAACTCCTACAATGAGCAGTTCTTC
CASKVLANSYNEQFF
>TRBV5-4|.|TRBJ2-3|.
TGTGCCAGCAGCTTAAGTTTGGTAGATACGCAGTATTTT
CASSLSLVDTQYF
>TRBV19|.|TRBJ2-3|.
TGTGCCAGTAAGAAGACCAGCACAGATACGCAGTATTTT
CASKKTSTDTQYF
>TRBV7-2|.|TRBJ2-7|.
TGTGCCAGCAGCTTAGCGCTCCAGGGCGGGCAGTACTTC
CASSLALQGGQYF
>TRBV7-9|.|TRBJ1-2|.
TGTGCCAGCAGCTCGGGAGGGGTAGGGGCGGGCTACACCTTC
CASSSGGVGAGYTF
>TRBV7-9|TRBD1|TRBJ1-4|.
TGTGCCAGCAGCTTAGGACAGGGGAGTGAAAAACTGTTTTTT
CASSLGQGSEKLFF
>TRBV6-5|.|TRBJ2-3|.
TGTGCCAGCAGTGGGGGTCTGGGGAGTACGAATACGCAGTATTTT
CASSGGLGSTNTQYF
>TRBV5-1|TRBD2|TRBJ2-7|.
TGCGCCAGCAGCTGGACTAGCGGGTTGAGCTCCTACGAGCAGTACTTC
CASSWTSGLSSYEQYF
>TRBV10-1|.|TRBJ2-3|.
TGCGCCAGCAGTGATCCCGGGGCGGATCAAGATACGCAGTATTTT
CASSDPGADQDTQYF
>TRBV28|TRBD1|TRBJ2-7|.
TGTGCCAGCAGTTTAATTCCCCAGGGGGATTTTCGCGAGCAGTACTTC
CASSLIPQGDFREQYF
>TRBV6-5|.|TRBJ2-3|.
TGTGCCAGCAGTTACCTCGGGCCCTTCACAGATACGCAGTATTTT
CASSYLGPFTDTQYF
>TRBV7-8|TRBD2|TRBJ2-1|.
TGTGCCAGCAGCTTACAGTTTCCAGCGGGAGGTGAGCAGTTCTTC
CASSLQFPAGGEQFF
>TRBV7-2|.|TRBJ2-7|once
TGTGCCAGCAGCTCGACAGGGAGGTACGAGCAGTACTTC
CASSSTGRYEQYF
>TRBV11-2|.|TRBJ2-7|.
TGTGCCACCAAGGAGGGCCTCCCCGAGCAGTACTTC
CATKEGLPEQYF
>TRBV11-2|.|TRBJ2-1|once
TGTGCCAGCAGCTTAGGCTCCGTAAATGAGCAGTTCTTC
CASSLGSVNEQFF
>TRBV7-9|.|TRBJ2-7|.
TGTGCCAGCAGCCCGAGGGGGGGGGAGCAGTACTTC
CASSPRGGEQYF
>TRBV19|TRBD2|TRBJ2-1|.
TGTGCCAGTAGTATGTGGGAGGGACTAGCGGGCTACAATGAGCAGTTCTTC
CASSMWEGLAGYNEQFF
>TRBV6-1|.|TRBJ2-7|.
TGTGCCACCCTCCAGCGGAGCTCCTACGAGCAGTACTTC
CATLQRSSYEQYF
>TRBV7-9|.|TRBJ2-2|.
TGTGCCAGCAGCTTAGCGGGGGTCACCGGGGAGCTGTTTTTT
CASSLAGVTGELFF
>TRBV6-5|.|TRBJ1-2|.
TGTGCCAGCAGCGACCCGTGGGGGGATGGCTACACCTTC
CASSDPWGDGYTF
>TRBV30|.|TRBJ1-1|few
TGTGCCTGGAGACAGAGGATGAACACTGAAGCTTTCTTT
CAWRQRMNTEAFF
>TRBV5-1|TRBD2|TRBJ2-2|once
TGCGCCAGCAGCTTGCGGCTAGCGGGAGGCCCCGCGAACACCGGGGAGCTGTTTTTT
CASSLRLAGGPANTGELFF
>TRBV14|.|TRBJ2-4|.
TGTGCCAGCAGCCTCCAACCAGGCATGACTCCTGGGGCCAAAAACATTCAGTACTTC
CASSLQPGMTPGAKNIQYF
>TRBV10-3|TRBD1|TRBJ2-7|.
TGTGCCATCAGTGCCGCGACAGGGAGCTCCTACGAGCAGTACTTC
CAISAATGSSYEQYF
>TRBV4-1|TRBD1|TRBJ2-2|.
TGCGCCAGCAGCCAACCGGGACAGGGGAGGATCGGGGAGCTGTTTTTT
CASSQPGQGRIGELFF
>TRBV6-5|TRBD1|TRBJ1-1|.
TGTGCCAGCAGGGGGACAGCCATGAACACTGAAGCTTTCTTT
CASRGTAMNTEAFF
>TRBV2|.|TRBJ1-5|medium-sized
TGTGCCAGCAGTGACTGGGGGGGAAGCAATCAGCCCCAGCATTTT
CASSDWGGSNQPQHF
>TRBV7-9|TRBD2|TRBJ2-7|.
TGTGCCAGCAGCTTAACGACGGGACTAGCACGCTACGAGCAGTACTTC
CASSLTTGLARYEQYF
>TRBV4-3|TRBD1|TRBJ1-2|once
TGCGCCAGCAGTCCTGGGACAGGGGGTATCTATGGCTACACCTTC
CASSPGTGGIYGYTF
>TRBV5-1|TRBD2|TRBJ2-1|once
TGCGCCAGCAGTATGTACGGCGGGAGCTCCTACAATGAGCAGTTCTTC
CASSMYGGSSYNEQFF
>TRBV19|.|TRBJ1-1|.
TGTGCCAGTAGTATCTTTGGGGGGCTGCACACTGAAGCTTTCTTT
CASSIFGGLHTEAFF
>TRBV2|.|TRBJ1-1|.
TGTGCCAGCAGTGAGGGGGCGAACACTGAAGCTTTCTTT
CASSEGANTEAFF
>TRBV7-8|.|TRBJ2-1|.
TGTGCCAGCAGCCCCCGACGGGTTTACAATGAGCAGTTCTTC
CASSPRRVYNEQFF
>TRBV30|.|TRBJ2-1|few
TGTGCCTGGAGTATTCGGGTTCCGGTTACGGATGAGCAGTTCTTC
CAWSIRVPVTDEQFF
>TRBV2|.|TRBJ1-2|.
TGTGCCAGCAGTGACGAGGCTAACTATGGCTACACCTTC
CASSDEANYGYTF
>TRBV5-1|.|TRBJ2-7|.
TGCGCCAGCAGCTCGGGGAGAACCGGCTACGAGCAGTACTTC
CASSSGRTGYEQYF
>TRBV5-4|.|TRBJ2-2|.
TGTGCCAGCAGCTTGGTGGGGGTTACCGGGGAGCTGTTTTTT
CASSLVGVTGELFF
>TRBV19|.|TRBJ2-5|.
TGTGCCAGTAGTACCCAGGGTTTTGGCCAAGAGACCCAGTACTTC
CASSTQGFGQETQYF
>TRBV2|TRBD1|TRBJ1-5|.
TGTGCCAGCAGTGTAAGGGGACAGGGGGCACTAAAGGAGCCCCAGCATTTT
CASSVRGQGALKEPQHF
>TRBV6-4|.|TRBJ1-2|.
TGTGCCAGCAGACTCGGACCAAACTATGGCTACACCTTC
CASRLGPNYGYTF
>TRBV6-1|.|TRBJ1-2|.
TGTGCCAGCAGTTTATCGCTTGAGGGTTGGGGCTACACCTTC
CASSLSLEGWGYTF
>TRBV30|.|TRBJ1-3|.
TGTGCCTGGAGTGCTCGCTGGGACTCTGGAAACACCATATATTTT
CAWSARWDSGNTIYF
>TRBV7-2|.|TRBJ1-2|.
TGTGCCAGCAGCCGTGAGTTAGAAGACCCACTTGGCTACACCTTC
CASSRELEDPLGYTF
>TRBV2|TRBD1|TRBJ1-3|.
TGTGCCAGCAGGGCCGCGGACAGGAGCTCTGGAAACACCATATATTTT
CASRAADRSSGNTIYF
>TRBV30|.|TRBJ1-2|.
TGTGCCTGGAACAGGTTACGCAACTATGGCTACACCTTC
CAWNRLRNYGYTF
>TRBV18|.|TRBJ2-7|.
TGTGCCAGCTCACCAAACCCCTACGAGCAGTACTTC
CASSPNPYEQYF
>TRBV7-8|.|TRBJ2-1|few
TGTGCCAGCAGCGGATACAATGAGCAGTTCTTC
CASSGYNEQFF
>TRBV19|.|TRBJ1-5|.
TGTGCCAGTAATTTCGGGGGGATCGCCAATCAGCCCCAGCATTTT
CASNFGGIANQPQHF
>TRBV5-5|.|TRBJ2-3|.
TGTGCCAGCAGCTTGGTTGATACGCAGTATTTT
CASSLVDTQYF
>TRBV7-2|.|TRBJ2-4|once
TGTGCCAGCAGCTTAACGGCCGCAGTAGCCAAAAACATTCAGTACTTC
CASSLTAAVAKNIQYF
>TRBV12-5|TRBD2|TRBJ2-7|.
TGTGCTAGTGGTTCCCGGGGGGGCCCCTCCTACGAGCAGTACTTC
CASGSRGGPSYEQYF
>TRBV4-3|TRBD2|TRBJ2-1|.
TGCGCCAGCAGCCATTCCGAAGACATCCTAGCGGGAGCTGACAATGAGCAGTTCTTC
CASSHSEDILAGADNEQFF